The clone carrying this T cell receptor (beta chain) occurred once. The antigen remains undetermined. Amplification used 60 Vbeta primers and 13 Jbeta primers. Clones were sequenced by immunoSEQ multiplex PCR, and TCRdb holds only the in-frame ones, with some missing. The sample includes roughly 180,000 clones, roughly four fifths of them seen just once. The data derive from a study of cytomegalovirus exposure and HLA in healthy donors. Findings and limits, study-wide: Judged likely to be a sequencing artifact was a cluster of highly shared sequence variants.

The ends were cut back, 3 bases at V and 2 bases at J, with 11 bases in the middle. This CDR3 is 14 amino acids long. Germline V lookup: CDR1 SEHNR, CDR2 FQNEAQ (reference sequence). The sequencing input was PBMCs. The chain has TRBV7-9 and TRBJ2-7; TRBD1 might be the D (7 bases). The receptor comes from a woman between 18 and 29 years old in good health and CMV-seropositive. CDR3: CASSFQGGTYEQYF. The CDR3 DNA sequence: TGTGCCAGCAGCTTTCAGGGGGGTACCTACGAGCAGTACTTC. The entire variable domain, with the rest obtained from reference TRBV7-9 and TRBJ2-7, is as follows: DTGVSQNPRHKITKRGQNVTFRCDPISEHNRLYWYRQTLGQGPEFLTYFQNEAQLEKSRLLSDRFSAERPKGSFSTLEIQRTEQGDSAMYLCASSFQGGTYEQYFGPGTRLTVT.